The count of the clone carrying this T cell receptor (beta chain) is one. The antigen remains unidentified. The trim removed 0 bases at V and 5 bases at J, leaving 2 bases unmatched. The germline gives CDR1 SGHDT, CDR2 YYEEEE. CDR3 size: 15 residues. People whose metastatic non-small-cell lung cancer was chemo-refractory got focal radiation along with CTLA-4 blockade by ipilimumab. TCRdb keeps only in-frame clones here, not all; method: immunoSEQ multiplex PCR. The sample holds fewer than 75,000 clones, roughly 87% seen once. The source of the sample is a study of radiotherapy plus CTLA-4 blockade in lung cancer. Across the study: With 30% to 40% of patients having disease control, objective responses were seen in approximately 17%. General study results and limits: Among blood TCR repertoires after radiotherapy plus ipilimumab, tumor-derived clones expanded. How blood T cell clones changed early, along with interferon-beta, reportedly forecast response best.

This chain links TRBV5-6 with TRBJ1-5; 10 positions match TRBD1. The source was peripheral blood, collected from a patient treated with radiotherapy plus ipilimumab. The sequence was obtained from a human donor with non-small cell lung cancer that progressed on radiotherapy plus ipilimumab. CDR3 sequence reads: CASSLGQGAYQPQHF. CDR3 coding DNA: TGTGCCAGCAGCTTGGGACAGGGGGCATATCAGCCCCAGCATTTT.